This passage covers 16 T cell receptor beta chains from one sample sequenced in a study of T cell changes during pregnancy in multiple sclerosis. The method was immunoSEQ multiplex PCR; TCRdb's version includes in-frame clones alone and lacks a portion of them. The data contain more than 70,000 clones, 91% of them seen just once; the ten biggest clones take up approximately 1.7%. The specimen comprised peripheral blood, sampled after pregnancy. These receptors were taken from a female donor in good health, enrolled as a control in a pregnancy study.

The rearrangement links TRBV28 to TRBJ1-1; D is undetermined. The CDR3 runs 13 residues. Trimming stripped 11 bases from V and 4 bases from J, with 17 bases between. Per the germline V gene, CDR1 is MDHEN and CDR2 is SYDVKM. As DNA, the CDR3 is TGTGCCTCCTCCGGCCCCGGGGTCACTGAAGCTTTCTTT. As protein: CASSGPGVTEAFF.

V and J are TRBV5-6 and TRBJ2-4, with D maybe TRBD1 (6 bases). Trimming left V 2 bases short and J 0 bases short, with 12 bases between. Per the germline V gene, CDR1 is SGHDT and CDR2 is YYEEEE. The CDR3 runs to 16 residues. The CDR3 reads CASSLGGPLAKNIQYF. In DNA, the CDR3 is TGTGCCAGCAGCTTAGGGGGTCCCCTAGCCAAAAACATTCAGTACTTC.

This chain joins TRBV6-5 and TRBJ1-6; tentatively, D is TRBD1 (6 bases). Trimming cost V 4 bases and J 14 bases, with 15 bases left between them. The CDR3 is 13 amino acids. The germline gives CDR1 MNHEY, CDR2 SVGAGI. CDR3 loop: CASSSRLQGTLHF. CDR3 DNA sequence: TGTGCCAGCAGTTCGCGCCTACAGGGAACCCTCCACTTT.

The table lists this clone with a count of one. The rearrangement joins TRBV9 to TRBJ2-1; 9 bases are a match to TRBD1. The CDR3 extends over 16 amino acids. Germline loops: CDR1 SGDLS, CDR2 YYNGEE. Unmatched junction bases numbered 6, after V lost 0 bases and J lost 5 bases. CDR3 nucleotide sequence: TGTGCCAGCAGCGTAGTTCCGGGACAGGGCAACAATGAGCAGTTCTTC. It codes for CASSVVPGQGNNEQFF. The full variable domain, in which reference TRBV9 and TRBJ2-1 provide the parts outside the CDR3, is DSGVTQTPKHLITATGQRVTLRCSPRSGDLSVYWYQQSLDQGLQFLIQYYNGEERAKGNILERFSAQQFPDLHSELNLSSLELGDSALYFCASSVVPGQGNNEQFFGPGTRLTVL.

The V call is TRBV5-4, the J call TRBJ1-2, with D unclear. The CDR3 spans 14 residues. Germline V gene lookup returns CDR1 SGHNT and CDR2 YYREEE (reference sequence). Trimming took off 2 bases at V and 2 bases at J, with 10 bases between the two ends. The CDR3 here is CASSFVGRNYGYTF. The DNA of the CDR3 is TGTGCCAGCAGCTTTGTCGGCAGGAACTATGGCTACACCTTC.

CDR3 DNA: TGTGCCAGCAGCCCCGGACAGGCCTACAATGAGCAGTTCTTC. It codes for CASSPGQAYNEQFF. V gene TRBV11-1 combines with J gene TRBJ2-1; 7 nucleotides line up with TRBD1. Germline V gene sequence: CDR1 SGHAT, CDR2 FQDESV (reference sequence). The CDR3 totals 14 residues. Trimming at V came to 5 bases and at J to 2 bases, leaving 3 bases not matched to a gene.

The chain recombines TRBV27 with TRBJ2-2, with TRBD1 matching 7 bases. Unmatched junction bases numbered 5, after V lost 1 base and J lost 6 bases. The CDR3 extends over 15 amino acids. Germline lookup yields CDR1 MNHEY and CDR2 SMNVEV (reference sequence). CDR3 nucleotide sequence: TGTGCCAGCAGTTTATACAGGGGCAGGGCCGGGGAGCTGTTTTTT. This gives the protein CASSLYRGRAGELFF.

The genes are TRBV20-1 and TRBJ2-7; no definite D call. The CDR3 consists of 11 residues. Germline V CDR1 and CDR2: DFQATT, SNEGSKA (reference sequence). V was shortened by 6 bases and J by 3 bases, with 9 bases between the two germline ends. The CDR3 here is CSARHVYEQYF. CDR3 coding DNA: TGCAGTGCCAGACATGTCTACGAGCAGTACTTC.

V is TRBV4-1 and J is TRBJ1-3; D might be TRBD1 (6 bases). Germline V CDR1 and CDR2: MGHRA, YSYEKL. The V and J ends lost 1 base and 0 bases respectively, with 19 bases between them. The CDR3 length is 19 residues. The CDR3 is CASSQGRGREPSSGNTIYF. The CDR3 nucleotides read TGCGCCAGCAGCCAAGGCAGGGGCAGGGAGCCTTCCTCTGGAAACACCATATATTTT.

The chain joins TRBV5-4 to TRBJ2-1; D possibly corresponds to TRBD2 (7 bases). Deletions cut 3 bases from V and 2 bases from J, with 9 bases between. This CDR3 region has 14 residues. The germline CDR1 and CDR2 sequences are SGHNT and YYREEE (reference sequence). The CDR3 coding sequence is TGTGCCAGCAGCTCGGGGGGCCCCTACAATGAGCAGTTCTTC. Encoded protein: CASSSGGPYNEQFF.

This chain joins TRBV27 and TRBJ2-3, with 7 bases matching TRBD2. The CDR3 loop spans 15 amino acids. J gave up 0 bases and V 3 bases, and 3 bases lay outside the gene matches. The germline gives CDR1 MNHEY, CDR2 SMNVEV (reference sequence). The chain's CDR3 is CASSLGGESTDTQYF. The CDR3 coding sequence is TGTGCCAGCAGTTTGGGAGGGGAAAGCACAGATACGCAGTATTTT.

This clone was counted once. The gene calls are TRBV7-2 and TRBJ2-2, with 14 bases fitting TRBD2. Germline loops: CDR1 SGHTA, CDR2 FQGNSA. J was trimmed by 6 bases and V by 7 bases; bases with no gene match: 10. The CDR3 loop spans 17 amino acids. The CDR3 reads CASTHWTSGGFPGELFF. The CDR3 nucleotides read TGTGCCAGCACCCATTGGACTAGCGGGGGGTTTCCCGGGGAGCTGTTTTTT.

The V gene is TRBV10-3, the J gene TRBJ1-5; 10 nucleotides agree with TRBD1. CDR3 length: 14 amino acids. V lost 5 bases and J lost 7; bases outside the gene matches: 5. The germline CDR1 and CDR2 sequences are ENHRY and SYGVKD. The CDR3 reads CAISQGQGGQPQHF. CDR3 coding DNA: TGTGCCATCAGTCAAGGACAGGGGGGACAGCCCCAGCATTTT.

This rearrangement joins TRBV19 to TRBJ2-1, with D possibly TRBD1 on 5 matching bases. The CDR3 has 12 amino acids. CDR1 and CDR2 (germline): LNHDA, SQIVND (reference sequence). Trimming shortened V by 4 bases and J by 10 bases, and 11 bases separated the two germline ends. This chain's CDR3 is CASSTKAGEQFF. CDR3 bases: TGTGCCAGTAGTACCAAAGCAGGGGAGCAGTTCTTC.

The chain has TRBV5-1 and TRBJ1-5; possible D gene TRBD1, 6 bases. Trimming removed 4 bases at V and 6 bases at J, with 17 bases between. This CDR3 has 15 amino acids. Germline V gene lookup returns CDR1 SGHRS and CDR2 YFSETQ. CDR3 region: CASSTYGGASQPQHF. The CDR3 nucleotides are TGCGCCAGCAGCACCTACGGGGGGGCAAGTCAGCCCCAGCATTTT.

V and J are TRBV9 and TRBJ2-5; TRBD2 aligns across 10 bases. V trimming: 3 bases; J trimming: 5 bases; junction bases outside the gene matches: 4. The CDR3 sequence is 14 residues long. The germline V gene has CDR1 SGDLS and CDR2 YYNGEE. The CDR3 region has the DNA TGTGCCAGCAGCGAGCGGGGGGGCAGGGAGACCCAGTACTTC. Translated: CASSERGGRETQYF.